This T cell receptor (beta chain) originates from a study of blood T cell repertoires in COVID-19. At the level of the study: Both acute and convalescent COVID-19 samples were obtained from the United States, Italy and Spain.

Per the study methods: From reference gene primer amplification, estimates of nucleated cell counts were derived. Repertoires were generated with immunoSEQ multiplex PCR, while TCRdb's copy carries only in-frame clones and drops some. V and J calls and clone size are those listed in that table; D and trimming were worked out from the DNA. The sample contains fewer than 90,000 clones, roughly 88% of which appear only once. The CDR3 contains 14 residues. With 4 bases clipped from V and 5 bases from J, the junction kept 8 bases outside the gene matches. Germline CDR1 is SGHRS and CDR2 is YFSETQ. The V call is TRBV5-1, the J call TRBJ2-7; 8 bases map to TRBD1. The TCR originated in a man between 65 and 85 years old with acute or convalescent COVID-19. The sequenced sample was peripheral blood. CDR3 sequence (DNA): TGCGCCAGCAGCATCACAGGGGGTAGCGACGAGCAGTACTTC. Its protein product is CASSITGGSDEQYF.